The rows below give T cell receptor beta chains drawn from one sample of a study of shared T cell receptors in the human thymus. TCRdb's table, derived via immunoSEQ multiplex PCR, lists solely in-frame clones and lacks some. The sample lists 600,000 or so clones, 80% to 90% occurring once. A further study also used this sample, focusing on human thymus T cells.

Material for sequencing was thymocytes. These receptors originate from a boy under two years old with a congenital heart defect. Each CDR3 is given with its conserved first and last residue.

v_gene,CDR3aa
TRBV7-2,CASSLRSTSGRGGTDTQYF
TRBV12-5,CASGLVTVAGGQETQYF
TRBV13,CASSLPGCEQYF
TRBV30,CAWTIWAGRGAYNEQFF
TRBV20-1,CSAPQGEKLFF
TRBV6-1,CASSVRQGSGYTF
TRBV14,CASSQVRPRHLYEQYF
TRBV4-1,CASSQGEGSRMNTEAFF
TRBV4-1,CASSQEESGQSSHEQYF
TRBV5-4,CASSLLAGANVLTF